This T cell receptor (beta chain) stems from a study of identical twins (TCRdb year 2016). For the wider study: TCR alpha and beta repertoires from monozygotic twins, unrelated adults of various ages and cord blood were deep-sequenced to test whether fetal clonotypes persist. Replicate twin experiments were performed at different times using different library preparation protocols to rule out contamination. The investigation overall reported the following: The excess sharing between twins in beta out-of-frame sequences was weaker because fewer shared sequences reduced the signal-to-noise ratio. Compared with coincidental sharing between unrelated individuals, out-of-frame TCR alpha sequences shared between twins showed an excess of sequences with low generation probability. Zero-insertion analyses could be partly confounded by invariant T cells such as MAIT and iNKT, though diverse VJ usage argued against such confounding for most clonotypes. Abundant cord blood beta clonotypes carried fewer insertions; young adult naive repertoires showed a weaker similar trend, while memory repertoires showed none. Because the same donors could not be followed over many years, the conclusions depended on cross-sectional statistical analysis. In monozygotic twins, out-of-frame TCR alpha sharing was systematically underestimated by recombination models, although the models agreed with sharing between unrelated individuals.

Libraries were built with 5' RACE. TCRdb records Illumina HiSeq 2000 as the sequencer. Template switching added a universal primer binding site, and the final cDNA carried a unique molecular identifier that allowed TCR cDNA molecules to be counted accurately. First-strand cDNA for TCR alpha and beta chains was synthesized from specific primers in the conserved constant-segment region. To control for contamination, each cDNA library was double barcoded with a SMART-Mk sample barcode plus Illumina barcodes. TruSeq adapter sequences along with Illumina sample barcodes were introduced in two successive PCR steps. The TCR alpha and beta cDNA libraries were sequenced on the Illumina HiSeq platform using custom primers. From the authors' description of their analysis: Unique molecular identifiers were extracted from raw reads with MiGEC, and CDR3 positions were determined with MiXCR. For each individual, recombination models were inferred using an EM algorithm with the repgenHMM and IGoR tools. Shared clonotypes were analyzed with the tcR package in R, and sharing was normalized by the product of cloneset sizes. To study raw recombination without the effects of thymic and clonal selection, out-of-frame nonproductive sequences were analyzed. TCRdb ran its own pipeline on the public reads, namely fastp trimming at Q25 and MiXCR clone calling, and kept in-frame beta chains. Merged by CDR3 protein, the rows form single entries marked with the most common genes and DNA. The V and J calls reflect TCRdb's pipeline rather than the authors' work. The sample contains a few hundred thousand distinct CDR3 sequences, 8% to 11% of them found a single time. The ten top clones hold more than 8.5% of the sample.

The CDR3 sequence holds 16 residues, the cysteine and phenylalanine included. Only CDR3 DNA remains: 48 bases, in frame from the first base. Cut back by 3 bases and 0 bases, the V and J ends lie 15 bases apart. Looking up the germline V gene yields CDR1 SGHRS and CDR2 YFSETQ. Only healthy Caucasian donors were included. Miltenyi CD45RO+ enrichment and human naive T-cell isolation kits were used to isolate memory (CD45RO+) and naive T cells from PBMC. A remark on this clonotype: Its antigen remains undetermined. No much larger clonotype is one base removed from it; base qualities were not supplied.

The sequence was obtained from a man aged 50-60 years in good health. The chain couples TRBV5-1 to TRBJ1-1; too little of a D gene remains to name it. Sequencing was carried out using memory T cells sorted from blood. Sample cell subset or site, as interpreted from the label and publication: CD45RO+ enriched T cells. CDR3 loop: CASSSQGPGLNTEAFF. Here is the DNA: TGCGCCAGCAGCTCCCAAGGGCCCGGCTTGAACACTGAAGCTTTCTTT. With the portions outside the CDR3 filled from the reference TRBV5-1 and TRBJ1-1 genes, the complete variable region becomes KAGVTQTPRYLIKTRGQQVTLSCSPISGHRSVSWYQQTPGQGLQFLFEYFSETQRNKGNFPGRFSGRQFSNSRSEMNVSTLELGDSALYLCASSSQGPGLNTEAFFGQGTRLTVV.